Listed below are T cell receptor beta chains from one sample, sequenced in a study of T cell changes during pregnancy in multiple sclerosis. TCRdb's copy holds only in-frame clones and misses some; the assay was immunoSEQ multiplex PCR. The sample carries about 24,000 clones, 86% recorded once. The sequences come from CD8+ T cells from peripheral blood mononuclear cells, collected in the first trimester of pregnancy. The receptors here all came from a female donor in good health, enrolled as a control in a pregnancy study. CDR3s include the opening cysteine and the closing phenylalanine or tryptophan. A D gene is named only where the DNA matches it firmly.

V: TRBV19
D: .
CDR3: CASSHTTPQSYNEQFF

V: TRBV25-1
D: TRBD2
CDR3: CASSATGTSDTDTQYF

V: TRBV2
D: .
CDR3: CASSPGQKGQFF

V: TRBV7-9
D: TRBD1
CDR3: CASSLLTGGPGELFF

V: TRBV7-9
D: TRBD1
CDR3: CASSSDRAVEEQYF

V: TRBV4-3
D: .
CDR3: CASSQGTQPTGHSPLHF

V: TRBV5-6
D: TRBD2
CDR3: CASSDPPGTSGANEQFF

V: TRBV19
D: TRBD1
CDR3: CASSVTGTGRSPLHF

V: TRBV4-3
D: .
CDR3: CASSPQTGNTGELFF

V: TRBV7-3
D: .
CDR3: CASSLSGGGTQYF

V: TRBV19
D: .
CDR3: CASSIDSYNEQFF

V: TRBV12-5
D: .
CDR3: CASGWVGQVNEKLFF

V: TRBV7-3
D: TRBD2
CDR3: CASSFSGGVMDEQFF

V: TRBV5-4
D: .
CDR3: CASSLGLGGADTQYF

V: TRBV4-3
D: TRBD2
CDR3: CASSQDSGGSYNEQFF

V: TRBV6-4
D: .
CDR3: CASSDSGGVQGYTF

V: TRBV20-1
D: .
CDR3: CSAPGPYGYTF

V: TRBV6-4
D: TRBD2
CDR3: CASSDSSGGADTQYF

V: TRBV6-5
D: .
CDR3: CASSKPFRETYEQYF

V: TRBV7-9
D: .
CDR3: CATGTPTYEQYF

V: TRBV4-3
D: .
CDR3: CASSQGQNTEAFF

V: TRBV2
D: .
CDR3: CASNKGSREKLFF

V: TRBV19
D: .
CDR3: CASSIIGDIGAFF

V: TRBV7-9
D: .
CDR3: CASSDSTNEKLFF

V: TRBV19
D: TRBD2
CDR3: CASSIAGDEETQYF

V: TRBV7-9
D: .
CDR3: CASSSNPVEDTEAFF

V: TRBV19
D: .
CDR3: CASSIGRNTEAFF

V: TRBV4-3
D: TRBD2
CDR3: CASSQDVAGSSYNEQFF

V: TRBV7-8
D: TRBD1
CDR3: CASSIGTGIGYTF

V: TRBV7-8
D: .
CDR3: CASSLSGDEQYF

V: TRBV9
D: .
CDR3: CASSHTTLQGSGNTIYF

V: TRBV11-1
D: TRBD1
CDR3: CASSQDRGVSYEQYF

V: TRBV6-6
D: TRBD1
CDR3: CASSYSQGNSNQPQHF

V: TRBV4-2
D: TRBD1
CDR3: CASSQDLGTGASEQYF

V: TRBV4-2
D: .
CDR3: CASSQATNTEAFF

V: TRBV27
D: TRBD1
CDR3: CASRSTGDLGYTF

V: TRBV10-2
D: TRBD1
CDR3: CASTPVGQAKGEQYF

V: TRBV7-3
D: TRBD1
CDR3: CASSFGQGDGYTF

V: TRBV30
D: .
CDR3: CAWSGAGDTQYF

V: TRBV28
D: .
CDR3: CASTLGAPTEAFF

V: TRBV6-5
D: .
CDR3: CASSYRQVEMNTEAFF

V: TRBV27
D: TRBD2
CDR3: CASSLSRVAGTQETQYF

V: TRBV6-4
D: .
CDR3: CASSTSGGTDTQYF

V: TRBV7-2
D: TRBD1
CDR3: CASSLGTGSASPLHF

V: TRBV28
D: TRBD1
CDR3: CASSLTGGKYNEQFF

V: TRBV7-9
D: TRBD1
CDR3: CASSQTGVNEKLFF

V: TRBV7-2
D: .
CDR3: CASSLVGGPSSGANVLTF

V: TRBV28
D: TRBD1
CDR3: CASSLRDRLKGTGELFF

V: TRBV4-2
D: TRBD2
CDR3: CASSHPSGGANTDTQYF